The 5 T cell receptor beta chains reported below all come from one sample, sequenced in a study of regulatory T cells in long-lasting Graves disease. The time point was: newly diagnosed GD, antithyroid drugs for less than 3 months. PBMCs provided the RNA from which the TCR library was made. Arm-PCR with iRepertoire HTBI primers amplified the CDR3 regions for these TCR beta libraries. TCRdb itself ran the multiplex PCR reads through MiXCR, one entry per CDR3 protein. This table has 550,000 to 700,000 distinct CDR3 sequences, 15% to 20% appearing once. The same data also contributed to another study, on T cells in Graves' hyperthyroidism and ophthalmopathy.

The sequenced sample was peripheral blood mononuclear cells (PBMCs), obtained at new diagnosis, from a patient treated with antithyroid drugs. These receptors were collected from a man in his late teens or twenties with Graves disease.

This clonotype showed up many times. The genes are TRBV20-1 and TRBJ2-7; no definite D call. The CDR3 consists of 14 residues. Deletions cut 0 bases from V and 2 bases from J, with 11 bases between. The germline CDR1 and CDR2 sequences are DFQATT and SNEGSKA (reference sequence). In nucleotides, the CDR3 is TGCAGTGCTAGAGACCTACATACCGCCTACGAGCAGTACTTC. This gives the protein CSARDLHTAYEQYF.

This chain connects TRBV10-3 to TRBJ2-7, with TRBD1 matching over 10 bases. The CDR3 is 14 residues long. Trimming cost V 7 bases and J 5 bases; bases outside gene matches: 8. Germline CDR1 ENHRY, CDR2 SYGVKD. The CDR3 loop is CAITPGTGEDEQYF. Here the CDR3 DNA reads TGTGCCATCACCCCAGGGACAGGGGAGGACGAGCAGTACTTC.

The V gene is TRBV3-1, the J gene TRBJ1-5; 8 bases are a match to TRBD1. The trim removed 5 bases at V and 6 bases at J, leaving 6 bases unmatched. The germline V gene encodes CDR1 LGHDT and CDR2 YNNKEL (reference sequence). This CDR3 spans 14 amino acids. The CDR3 DNA is TGTGCCAGCAGCGACAGGGGCGTGGGTCAGCCCCAGCATTTT. It translates to CASSDRGVGQPQHF. Looking up the rest from reference TRBV3-1 and TRBJ1-5 gives the full variable domain: DTAVSQTPKYLVTQMGNDKSIKCEQNLGHDTMYWYKQDSKKFLKIMFSYNNKELIINETVPNRFSPKSPDKAHLNLHINSLELGDSAVYFCASSDRGVGQPQHFGDGTRLSIL.

This clonotype occurred a few times. The chain is built from TRBV20-1 and TRBJ2-3; 8 bases map to TRBD2. CDR3 length: 15 residues. Germline lookup yields CDR1 DFQATT and CDR2 SNEGSKA (reference sequence). The V gene end was trimmed by 1 base and the J gene end by 3 bases; junction bases not matched to a gene: 6. CDR3 residues: CSARVQREWTDTQYF. In DNA, the CDR3 is TGCAGTGCTAGAGTTCAGCGGGAGTGGACAGATACGCAGTATTTT.

This clonotype was observed many times. The V and J genes are TRBV13 and TRBJ1-1; maybe TRBD1 (6 bases). V gave up 4 bases and J gave up 6 bases, with 12 bases separating them. The CDR3 covers 13 residues. Germline V gene lookup returns CDR1 PRHDT and CDR2 FYEKMQ (reference sequence). CDR3 sequence reads: CASSYRVPPEAFF. CDR3 coding DNA: TGTGCCAGCAGCTACAGGGTCCCCCCTGAAGCTTTCTTT.